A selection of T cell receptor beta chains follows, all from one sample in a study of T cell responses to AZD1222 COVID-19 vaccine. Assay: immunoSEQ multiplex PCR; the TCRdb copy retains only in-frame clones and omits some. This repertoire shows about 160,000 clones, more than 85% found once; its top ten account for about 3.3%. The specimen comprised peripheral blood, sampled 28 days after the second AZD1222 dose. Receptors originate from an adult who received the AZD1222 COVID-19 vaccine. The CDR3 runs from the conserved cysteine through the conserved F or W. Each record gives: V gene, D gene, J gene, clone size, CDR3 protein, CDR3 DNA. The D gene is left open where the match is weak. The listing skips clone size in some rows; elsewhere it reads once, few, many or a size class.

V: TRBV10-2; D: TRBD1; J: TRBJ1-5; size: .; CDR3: CASRPTGTTGQPQHF; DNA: TGCGCCAGCAGACCGACAGGGACGACGGGACAGCCCCAGCATTTT
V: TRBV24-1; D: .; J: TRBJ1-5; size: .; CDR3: CATSVRYSNQPQHF; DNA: TGTGCCACCAGTGTGAGATATAGCAATCAGCCCCAGCATTTT
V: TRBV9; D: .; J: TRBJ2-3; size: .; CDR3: CASSVGRQADTQYF; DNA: TGTGCCAGCAGCGTAGGCCGCCAAGCAGATACGCAGTATTTT
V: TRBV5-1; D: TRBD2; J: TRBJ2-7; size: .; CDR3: CASSLALAGGTYEQYF; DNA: TGCGCCAGCAGCTTGGCCTTAGCGGGAGGGACCTACGAGCAGTACTTC
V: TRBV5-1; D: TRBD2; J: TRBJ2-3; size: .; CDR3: CASSEGTSGSTDTQYF; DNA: TGCGCCAGCAGCGAGGGGACTAGCGGCAGCACAGATACGCAGTATTTT
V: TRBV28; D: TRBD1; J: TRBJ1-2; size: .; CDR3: CASSFGQAVYGYTF; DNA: TGTGCCAGCAGTTTTGGACAGGCGGTCTATGGCTACACCTTC
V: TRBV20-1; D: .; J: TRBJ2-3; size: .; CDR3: CSASQVGSVDTQYF; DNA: TGCAGTGCTAGTCAGGTTGGGTCGGTAGATACGCAGTATTTT
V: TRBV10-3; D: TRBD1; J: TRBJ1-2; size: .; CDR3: CAISNRDRDRNYGYTF; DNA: TGTGCCATCAGTAACCGGGACAGGGATCGAAACTATGGCTACACCTTC
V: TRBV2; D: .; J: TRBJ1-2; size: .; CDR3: CASTNRADISYGYTF; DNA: TGTGCCAGCACCAACCGGGCAGACATTAGCTATGGCTACACCTTC
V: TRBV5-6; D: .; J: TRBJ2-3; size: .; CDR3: CASSFSSTDTQYF; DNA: TGTGCCAGCAGCTTCTCAAGCACAGATACGCAGTATTTT
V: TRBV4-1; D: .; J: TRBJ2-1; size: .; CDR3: CASSQGKAATYSYNEQFF; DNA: TGCGCCAGCAGCCAAGGTAAAGCCGCGACCTATTCCTACAATGAGCAGTTCTTC
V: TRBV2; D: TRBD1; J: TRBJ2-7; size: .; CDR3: CASRQGPSYEQYF; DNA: TGTGCCAGCAGACAGGGGCCGTCCTACGAGCAGTACTTC
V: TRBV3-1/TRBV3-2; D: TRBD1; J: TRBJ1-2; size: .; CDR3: CASSQDRGRGPYGYTF; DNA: TGTGCCAGCAGCCAAGATCGCGGCAGGGGGCCCTATGGCTACACCTTC
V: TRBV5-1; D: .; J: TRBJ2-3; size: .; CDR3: CASSLGGKSPDTQYF; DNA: TGCGCCAGCAGCTTGGGCGGGAAATCACCAGATACGCAGTATTTT
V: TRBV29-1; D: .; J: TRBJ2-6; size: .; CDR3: CSVEGSGNGANVLTF; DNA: TGCAGCGTTGAAGGTTCTGGGAACGGGGCCAACGTCCTGACTTTC
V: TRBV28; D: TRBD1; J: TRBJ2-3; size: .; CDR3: CASSPGQKGLDTQYF; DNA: TGTGCCAGCAGTCCGGGACAGAAAGGGTTGGATACGCAGTATTTT
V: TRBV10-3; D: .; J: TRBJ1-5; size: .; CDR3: CAISGTGEAQHF; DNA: TGTGCCATCAGTGGCACGGGGGAAGCCCAGCATTTT
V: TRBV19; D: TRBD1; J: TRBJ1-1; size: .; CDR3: CASSITYALWTGEMNTEAFF; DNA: TGTGCCAGTAGTATAACCTACGCCCTTTGGACAGGCGAAATGAACACTGAAGCTTTCTTT
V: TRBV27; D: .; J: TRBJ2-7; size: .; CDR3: CASSLSNRIGHEQYF; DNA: TGTGCCAGCAGTTTATCGAATAGGATCGGGCACGAGCAGTACTTC
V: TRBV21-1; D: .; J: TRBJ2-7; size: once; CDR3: CASSIYGTGASYEQYF; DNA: TGTGCCAGCAGCATATACGGGACAGGGGCATCCTACGAGCAGTACTTC
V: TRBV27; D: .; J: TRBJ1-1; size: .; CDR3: CASSWTANTEAFF; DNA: TGTGCCAGCAGTTGGACAGCGAACACTGAAGCTTTCTTT
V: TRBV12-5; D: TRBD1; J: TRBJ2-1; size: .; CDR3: CASGHDRGAVNEQFF; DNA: TGTGCTAGTGGTCACGACAGGGGTGCCGTCAATGAGCAGTTCTTC
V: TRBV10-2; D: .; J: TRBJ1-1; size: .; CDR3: CASSELRRGTNTEAFF; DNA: TGCGCCAGCAGTGAGTTGCGCAGGGGAACGAACACTGAAGCTTTCTTT
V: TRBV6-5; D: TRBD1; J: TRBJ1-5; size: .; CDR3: CASTHSGTGNQPQHF; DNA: TGTGCCAGCACCCACTCCGGGACAGGCAATCAGCCCCAGCATTTT
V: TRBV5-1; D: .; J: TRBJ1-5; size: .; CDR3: CASSPDSNQPQHF; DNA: TGCGCCAGCAGCCCTGACAGCAATCAGCCCCAGCATTTT
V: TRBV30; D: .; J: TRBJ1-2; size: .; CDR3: CAWSVPGDGYTF; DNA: TGTGCCTGGAGTGTACCAGGGGACGGCTACACCTTC
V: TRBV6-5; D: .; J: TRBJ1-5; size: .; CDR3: CASSSVGGWHQPQHF; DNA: TGTGCCAGCAGCTCTGTCGGGGGGTGGCATCAGCCCCAGCATTTT
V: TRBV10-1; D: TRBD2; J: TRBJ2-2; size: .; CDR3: CASSELAGAGGELFF; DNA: TGCGCCAGCAGTGAGCTAGCGGGAGCGGGCGGGGAGCTGTTTTTT
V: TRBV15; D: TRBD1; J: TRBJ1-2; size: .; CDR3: CATSRGWGQGKGYTF; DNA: TGTGCCACCAGCAGAGGGTGGGGACAGGGGAAGGGCTACACCTTC
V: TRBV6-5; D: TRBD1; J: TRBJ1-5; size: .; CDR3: CASTPGQGDQPQHF; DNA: TGTGCCAGCACCCCGGGACAGGGTGATCAGCCCCAGCATTTT
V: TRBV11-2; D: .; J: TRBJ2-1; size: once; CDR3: CASSLGLRRGRSSYNEQFF; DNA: TGTGCCAGCAGCTTAGGTCTTCGACGGGGTAGGAGCTCCTACAATGAGCAGTTCTTC
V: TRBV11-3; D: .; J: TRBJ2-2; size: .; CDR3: CASSLDSGFPGELFF; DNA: TGTGCCAGCAGCTTAGATTCGGGTTTTCCCGGGGAGCTGTTTTTT
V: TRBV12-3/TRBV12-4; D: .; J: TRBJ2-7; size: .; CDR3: CASSLEQNGEQYF; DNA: TGTGCCAGCAGTTTAGAACAGAATGGCGAGCAGTACTTC
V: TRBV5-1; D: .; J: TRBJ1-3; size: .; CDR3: CASSLEQFTAGNTIYF; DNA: TGCGCCAGCAGCTTGGAACAGTTTACCGCTGGAAACACCATATATTTT
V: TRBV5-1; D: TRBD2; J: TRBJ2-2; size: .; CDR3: CASSLGPSGMEGELFF; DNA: TGCGCCAGCAGCTTGGGTCCTAGCGGGATGGAAGGGGAGCTGTTTTTT
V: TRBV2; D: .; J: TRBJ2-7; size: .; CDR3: CASSKALRSSYEQYF; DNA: TGTGCCAGCAGTAAGGCCCTCAGAAGCTCCTACGAGCAGTACTTC
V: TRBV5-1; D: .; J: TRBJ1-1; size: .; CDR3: CASSLQGMNTEAFF; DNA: TGCGCCAGCAGCTTACAGGGCATGAACACTGAAGCTTTCTTT
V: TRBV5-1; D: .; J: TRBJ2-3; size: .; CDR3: CASSLETPTDTQYF; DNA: TGCGCCAGCAGCTTGGAGACTCCCACAGATACGCAGTATTTT
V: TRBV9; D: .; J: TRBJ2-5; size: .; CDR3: CASSAYPGSQETQYF; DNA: TGTGCCAGCAGCGCCTACCCCGGGTCCCAAGAGACCCAGTACTTC
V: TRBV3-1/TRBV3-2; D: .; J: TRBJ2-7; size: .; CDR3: CASSQEGQSSYEQYF; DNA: TGTGCCAGCAGCCAAGAGGGCCAAAGCTCCTACGAGCAGTACTTC
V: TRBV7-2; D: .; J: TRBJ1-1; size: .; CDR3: CASSNYDMRAFF; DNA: TGTGCCAGCAGCAATTACGACATGAGGGCTTTCTTT
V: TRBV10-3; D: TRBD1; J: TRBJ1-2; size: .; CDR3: CAIDPTGHNYGYTF; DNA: TGTGCCATTGACCCGACAGGGCATAACTATGGCTACACCTTC
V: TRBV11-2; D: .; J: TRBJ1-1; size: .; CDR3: CASSYLRGWATEAFF; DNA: TGTGCCAGCAGCTACCTTAGGGGGTGGGCCACTGAAGCTTTCTTT
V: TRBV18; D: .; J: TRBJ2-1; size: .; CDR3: CASSPGWDNEQFF; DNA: TGTGCCAGCTCACCCGGGTGGGACAATGAGCAGTTCTTC
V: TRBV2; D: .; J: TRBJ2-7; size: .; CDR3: CASSEYGSGYDEQYF; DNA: TGTGCCAGCAGTGAGTACGGGTCCGGGTATGACGAGCAGTACTTC
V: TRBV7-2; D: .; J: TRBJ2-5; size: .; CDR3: CASSLGAGPFGQETQYF; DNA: TGTGCCAGCAGCCTAGGGGCAGGGCCGTTTGGCCAAGAGACCCAGTACTTC
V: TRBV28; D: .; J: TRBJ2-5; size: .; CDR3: CASSPPRGQETQYF; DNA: TGTGCCAGCAGTCCCCCGAGGGGACAAGAGACCCAGTACTTC
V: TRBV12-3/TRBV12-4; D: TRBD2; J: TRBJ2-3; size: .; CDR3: CAGSGSGNTQYF; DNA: TGTGCCGGTAGCGGGAGCGGAAATACGCAGTATTTT
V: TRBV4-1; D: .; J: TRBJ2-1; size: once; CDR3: CASSQDEPSYNEQFF; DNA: TGCGCCAGCAGCCAAGACGAACCCTCCTACAATGAGCAGTTCTTC
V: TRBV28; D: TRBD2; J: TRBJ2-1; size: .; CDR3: CASAYAGTSGRGEYNEQFF; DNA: TGTGCCAGCGCCTATGCCGGGACTAGCGGGAGGGGAGAGTACAATGAGCAGTTCTTC
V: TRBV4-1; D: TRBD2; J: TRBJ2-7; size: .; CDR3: CASSLGTSGSYEQYF; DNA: TGCGCCAGCAGCCTAGGGACTAGCGGGAGCTACGAGCAGTACTTC
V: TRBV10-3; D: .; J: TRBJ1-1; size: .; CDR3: CAISDGDRLNTEAFF; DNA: TGTGCCATCAGTGATGGTGACAGACTGAACACTGAAGCTTTCTTT
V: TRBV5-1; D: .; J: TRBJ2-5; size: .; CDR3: CASSLGQQETQYF; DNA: TGCGCCAGCAGCTTGGGACAGCAAGAGACCCAGTACTTC
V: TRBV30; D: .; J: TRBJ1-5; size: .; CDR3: CAWSIGFSQPQHF; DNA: TGTGCCTGGAGTATAGGGTTTAGTCAGCCCCAGCATTTT
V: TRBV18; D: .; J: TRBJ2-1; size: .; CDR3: CASLRDGSYNEQFF; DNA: TGTGCCAGCTTGAGGGACGGATCCTACAATGAGCAGTTCTTC
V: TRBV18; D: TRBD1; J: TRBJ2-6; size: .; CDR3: CASSPGQGSRADVLTF; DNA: TGTGCCAGCTCACCAGGACAGGGCTCCCGAGCCGACGTCCTGACTTTC
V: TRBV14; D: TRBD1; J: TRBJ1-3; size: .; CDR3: CASSNSGGSGNTIYF; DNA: TGTGCCAGCAGCAACTCAGGGGGCTCTGGAAACACCATATATTTT
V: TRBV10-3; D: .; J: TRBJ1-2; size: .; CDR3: CAISGFGDGDGYTF; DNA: TGTGCCATCAGTGGTTTCGGGGACGGGGATGGCTACACCTTC
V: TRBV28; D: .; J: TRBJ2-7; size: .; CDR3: CASSLPSALTYEQYF; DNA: TGTGCCAGCAGTTTACCAAGCGCCTTAACCTACGAGCAGTACTTC
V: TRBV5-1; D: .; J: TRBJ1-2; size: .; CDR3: CASSSSPDRRNYGRNYGYTF; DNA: TGCGCCAGCAGCTCAAGTCCTGACAGGCGAAATTACGGGCGTAACTATGGCTACACCTTC